This entry lists 17 T cell receptor beta chains sequenced from one sample in a study of beta chain features in type 1 diabetes. The entirety of the isolated RNA underwent reverse transcription, so expressed TCRB transcripts were sequenced. Profiled with immunoSEQ multiplex PCR; TCRdb holds only in-frame clones, not every one. The table lists about 230,000 clones, around 10% of them singletons. Specimen: naive CD4+ T cells from blood. These receptors came from a woman under 30 in good health.

This clone was counted only a few times. The chain recombines TRBV30 with TRBJ1-4, with TRBD1 as a possible D gene (6 bases). Germline V gene lookup returns CDR1 GTSNPN and CDR2 SVGIG (reference sequence). CDR3 size: 15 residues. Deletions cut 2 bases from V and 7 bases from J, with 17 bases between. CDR3 residues: CAWSYRVGAGEKLFF. The CDR3 DNA sequence: TGTGCCTGGAGTTACAGGGTTGGGGCGGGTGAAAAACTGTTTTTT.

The gene calls are TRBV2 and TRBJ1-1; 7 bases fit TRBD1. J lost 4 bases, V lost 6 bases, and 8 bases had no gene match. Germline values: CDR1 SNHLY, CDR2 FYNNEI. The CDR3 extends over 14 amino acids. In nucleotides, the CDR3 is TGTGCCAGCAGCTACGAGGGGGCGGGCACTGAAGCTTTCTTT. Translated, it gives CASSYEGAGTEAFF.

This clone was found a few times. This rearrangement joins TRBV5-1 to TRBJ2-3; D might be TRBD1 (6 bases). Trimming removed 4 bases from V and 4 bases from J, with 13 bases in between. The CDR3 loop spans 14 amino acids. CDR1 and CDR2 (germline): SGHRS, YFSETQ. The CDR3 nucleotides read TGCGCCAGCAGCCTATTACAGGGTGCAGATACGCAGTATTTT. The encoded protein is CASSLLQGADTQYF.

This clone was detected a few times. The chain uses TRBV7-2 and TRBJ2-5; TRBD2 is a possible D gene (6 bases). V shed 4 bases and J shed 5 bases, with 11 bases lying between them. The CDR3 has 13 residues. Germline V CDR1 and CDR2: SGHTA, FQGNSA. Written as DNA, the CDR3 is TGTGCCAGCAGCTCCCGGGACTCGGAGACCCAGTACTTC. The encoded protein is CASSSRDSETQYF.

The genes are TRBV5-1 and TRBJ2-2; 7 bases map to TRBD1. Germline trimming cut 0 bases from V and 7 bases from J; bases unmatched to any gene: 6. The germline CDR1 and CDR2 sequences are SGHRS and YFSETQ. This CDR3 contains 15 residues. CDR3 sequence reads: CASSLGDSQIGELFF. The CDR3 region has the DNA TGCGCCAGCAGCTTGGGGGACAGCCAAATCGGGGAGCTGTTTTTT.

This rearrangement joins TRBV6-1 to TRBJ1-4; no definite D call. The CDR3 consists of 14 residues. The ends were cut back, 0 bases at V and 6 bases at J, with 8 bases in the middle. Germline-derived CDR1 and CDR2 are MNHNS and SASEGT. CDR3 region: CASSEAGSHEKLFF. The CDR3 DNA reads TGTGCCAGCAGTGAAGCCGGGAGCCATGAAAAACTGTTTTTT.

The rearrangement links TRBV7-2 to TRBJ1-1; D is possibly TRBD1 (5 bases). Germline CDR1 is SGHTA and CDR2 is FQGNSA. The CDR3 runs to 15 residues. Trimming stripped 0 bases from V and 5 bases from J, with 13 bases between. The CDR3 here is CASSLASGAKTEAFF. In nucleotides, the CDR3 is TGTGCCAGCAGCTTAGCATCTGGGGCAAAGACTGAAGCTTTCTTT.

V is TRBV7-6 and J is TRBJ1-1; D remains unclear. In germline, CDR1 is SGHVS, CDR2 FNYEAQ. The V end lost 5 bases, the J end lost 8 bases, and 15 bases lay between the germline ends. The CDR3 covers 13 residues. This CDR3 reads CASSPFLTLEAFF. The CDR3 DNA sequence: TGTGCCAGCAGCCCCTTTCTGACATTGGAAGCTTTCTTT. Combining the CDR3 with reference TRBV7-6 and TRBJ1-1 gives the whole variable domain GAGVSQSPRYKVTKRGQDVALRCDPISGHVSLYWYRQALGQGPEFLTYFNYEAQQDKSGLPNDRFSAERPEGSISTLTIQRTEQRDSAMYRCASSPFLTLEAFFGQGTRLTVV.

The table lists this clone with a few counts. V gene TRBV5-1 combines with J gene TRBJ2-3; 8 bases are shared with TRBD2. The CDR3 sequence is 14 residues long. Germline-derived CDR1 and CDR2 are SGHRS and YFSETQ. J gave up 4 bases and V 1 base, and 2 bases lay outside the gene matches. The CDR3 DNA reads as TGCGCCAGCAGCTTGCGGGAGGGAGCAGATACGCAGTATTTT. Translating it yields CASSLREGADTQYF.

The rearrangement joins TRBV25-1 to TRBJ2-5; 7 bases are shared with TRBD2. This CDR3 has 13 amino acids. Germline CDR1 is MGHDK and CDR2 is SYGVNS. Trimming at V came to 4 bases and at J to 5 bases, leaving 4 bases not matched to a gene. CDR3 nucleotide sequence: TGTGCCAGCAGTGCAGCGGGGCCTGAGACCCAGTACTTC. Its translation: CASSAAGPETQYF.

This chain uses TRBV5-6 with TRBJ2-1; 15 bases match TRBD2. This CDR3 is built from 17 residues. The J segment lost 2 bases and the V segment lost 4 bases, leaving 4 bases of the junction unmatched. Germline V gene data show CDR1 as SGHDT and CDR2 as YYEEEE. As DNA, the CDR3 is TGTGCCAGCAGCCGGAGGACTAGCGGGAGGGCCTACAATGAGCAGTTCTTC. It translates to CASSRRTSGRAYNEQFF.

The V call is TRBV18, the J call TRBJ1-1; the D is unclear. V was shortened by 2 bases and J by 0 bases, with 4 bases between the two germline ends. This CDR3 has 13 residues. Per the germline V gene, CDR1 is KGHSH and CDR2 is LQKENI. The CDR3, as DNA: TGTGCCAGCTCACCAGAGATGAACACTGAAGCTTTCTTT. Encoded protein: CASSPEMNTEAFF.

This clone was seen a handful of times. The CDR3 DNA is TGCAGCGTTAGCGAGGTGGGACAGGGGATGGATGGCTACACCTTC. Translated: CSVSEVGQGMDGYTF. The chain uses TRBV29-1 and TRBJ1-2, with 10 positions matching TRBD1. V was clipped by 5 bases and J by 6 bases; unmatched bases: 12. Germline CDR1 and CDR2: SQVTM and ANQGSEA. The CDR3 has 15 residues.

This clone was recorded a few times. This chain links TRBV11-2 with TRBJ2-1, with TRBD2 identical over 11 bases. Per germline, CDR1 SGHAT and CDR2 FQNNGV. J was trimmed by 2 bases and V by 7 bases; bases with no gene match: 16. The CDR3 sequence is 19 residues long. For the CDR3, the DNA is TGTGCCAGCATAGTCACTAGCGGGAGACCCTCTAGCACCTACAATGAGCAGTTCTTC. It specifies CASIVTSGRPSSTYNEQFF.

The chain uses TRBV10-2 and TRBJ2-7; D may be TRBD1 (6 bases). The CDR3 runs to 13 residues. Trimming took 6 bases from V and 6 from J, leaving 15 bases between them. The germline CDR1 and CDR2 sequences are WSHSY and SAAADI. CDR3 nucleotide sequence: TGCGCCAGCAGCCCTAAACAGGGAAGCGAGCAGTACTTC. It is translated as CASSPKQGSEQYF.

The chain employs TRBV18 and TRBJ2-5; 15 nucleotides match TRBD2. Looked up from germline, CDR1 is KGHSH and CDR2 is LQKENI. J lost 1 base, V lost 0 bases, and 0 bases had no gene match. The CDR3 has 17 residues. The CDR3 loop is CASSPPGLAGGQETQYF. CDR3 in DNA: TGTGCCAGCTCACCACCGGGACTAGCGGGGGGCCAAGAGACCCAGTACTTC.

The chain uses TRBV5-6 and TRBJ2-3; D is possibly TRBD2 (5 bases). Trimming took off 4 bases at V and 0 bases at J, with 9 bases between the two ends. The CDR3 is 14 residues long. Per germline, CDR1 SGHDT and CDR2 YYEEEE. The CDR3 DNA reads TGTGCCAGCAGCGCCCGGAGGAGCACAGATACGCAGTATTTT. Translating it yields CASSARRSTDTQYF.